Listed here are 13 T cell receptor beta chains from one sample, sequenced in a study of cytomegalovirus exposure and HLA in healthy donors. The PCR contained 60 Vbeta and 13 Jbeta primers. Method: immunoSEQ multiplex PCR; TCRdb's copy keeps in-frame clones and lacks some. Altogether fewer than 150,000 clones are present, about 78% being singletons, with the ten largest covering 6.5% to 9%. Sequenced: PBMCs. These receptors originate from a woman aged 40 to 50 in good health and CMV-seropositive.

The J gene is TRBJ1-1, the V gene TRBV30, with 11 bases fitting TRBD1. This CDR3 comprises 14 residues. V dropped 1 base and J dropped 4; count of bases not matched to a gene: 2. Germline CDR1 and CDR2: GTSNPN and SVGIG (reference sequence). The CDR3 region is CAWSAGTGGTEAFF. The CDR3 DNA follows: TGTGCCTGGAGTGCCGGGACAGGGGGCACTGAAGCTTTCTTT.

The chain has TRBV4-2 and TRBJ1-1; 7 bases match TRBD1. The J segment lost 0 bases and the V segment lost 0 bases, leaving 4 bases of the junction unmatched. The germline V gene has CDR1 LGHNA and CDR2 YNFKEQ. The CDR3 spans 16 residues. CDR3: CASSQDEGQMNTEAFF. CDR3 DNA sequence: TGTGCCAGCAGCCAAGATGAGGGACAGATGAACACTGAAGCTTTCTTT.

The chain carries TRBV5-1 and TRBJ1-1; 7 nucleotides line up with TRBD1. Germline CDR1 and CDR2: SGHRS and YFSETQ. This CDR3 has 14 amino acids. V gave up 0 bases and J gave up 8 bases; unmatched junction bases: 7. The CDR3 bases are TGCGCCAGCAGCTTGGCTCCTGGACAGGCAGAAGCTTTCTTT. This codes for CASSLAPGQAEAFF.

The CDR3 nucleotides read TGTGCCAGCCGGGGGGGCCCTGTGGACACTGAAGCTTTCTTT. Amino acids: CASRGGPVDTEAFF. V is TRBV7-2 and J is TRBJ1-1, with D tentatively TRBD1 (6 bases). Germline V gives CDR1 SGHTA, CDR2 FQGNSA. With 8 bases removed from V and 3 bases from J, the gap between germline ends came to 16 bases. The length of the CDR3 is 14 residues.

The sample holds a few counts of this clone. This chain joins TRBV7-2 and TRBJ1-1; perhaps TRBD1 as D (6 bases). Germline loops: CDR1 SGHTA, CDR2 FQGNSA. This CDR3 spans 16 amino acids. V lost 0 bases and J 0 bases, leaving 11 bases between the germline ends. The CDR3 coding sequence is TGTGCCAGCAGCTTAGCGGGGGACACCTTGAACACTGAAGCTTTCTTT. Its protein product is CASSLAGDTLNTEAFF.

About this clone itself: The same CDR3 arises from other DNA sequences in this sample as well. V gene TRBV4-2 combines with J gene TRBJ2-6; TRBD1 aligns across 10 bases. CDR3 length: 18 residues. The junction had 4 bases not matched to a gene; V was cut back by 1 base and J by 1 base. In germline, CDR1 is LGHNA, CDR2 YNFKEQ. The CDR3 DNA reads TGTGCCAGCAGCCAAGTTCGGACAGGGGGGTCTGGGGCCAACGTCCTGACTTTC. It is translated as CASSQVRTGGSGANVLTF.

This chain uses TRBV6-1 with TRBJ2-5; 7 bases are shared with TRBD1. Germline V gene sequence: CDR1 MNHNS, CDR2 SASEGT. Trimming at V came to 4 bases and at J to 1 base, leaving 9 bases not matched to a gene. The CDR3 sequence is 16 residues long. CDR3 amino acids: CASSGTLTGLQETQYF. The CDR3 DNA reads TGTGCCAGCAGTGGAACTCTGACAGGGCTCCAAGAGACCCAGTACTTC.

The J gene is TRBJ1-5, the V gene TRBV4-1, with D unresolved. CDR1 is MGHRA, CDR2 YSYEKL, per germline. The CDR3 is 17 residues long. The V end lost 3 bases, the J end lost 2 bases, and 17 bases lay between the germline ends. CDR3 nucleotide sequence: TGCGCCAGCAGCCAGGTTCACCTAGTAGATGGCAATCAGCCCCAGCATTTT. It encodes CASSQVHLVDGNQPQHF.

This clone was observed a handful of times. The rearrangement uses TRBV15 and TRBJ2-1, with 9 bases lining up with TRBD1. CDR1 is LNHNV, CDR2 YYDKDF, per germline (reference sequence). The V segment lost 5 bases and the J segment 5 bases; nucleotides outside the gene matches: 10. The CDR3 loop spans 16 amino acids. The CDR3, as DNA: TGTGCCACCAGCGGGACACGGGACAGGGATGACAATGAGCAGTTCTTC. As protein: CATSGTRDRDDNEQFF.

CDR3 bases: TGTGCCAGCAGCTTAATCCAGGGCGGCAATCAGCCCCAGCATTTT. Protein sequence: CASSLIQGGNQPQHF. The genes are TRBV7-6 and TRBJ1-5; D is possibly TRBD1 (5 bases). V was trimmed by 2 bases and J by 2 bases, leaving 10 bases between them. Germline values: CDR1 SGHVS, CDR2 FNYEAQ. CDR3 length equals 15 residues.

The chain carries TRBV18 and TRBJ2-6, with D unresolved. The germline V gene encodes CDR1 KGHSH and CDR2 LQKENI. The CDR3 sequence is 15 residues long. Trimming removed 6 bases at V and 0 bases at J, with 9 bases between. In nucleotides, the CDR3 is TGTGCCAGCTCCCTCGGTGTCTCTGGGGCCAACGTCCTGACTTTC. It specifies CASSLGVSGANVLTF.

V gene TRBV7-2 combines with J gene TRBJ1-6; no reliable D call. This CDR3 is 16 amino acids long. V dropped 5 bases and J dropped 5 bases, with 16 bases sitting between them. The germline V gene encodes CDR1 SGHTA and CDR2 FQGNSA. This CDR3 is CASSRNAPQNNSPLHF. In DNA, the CDR3 is TGTGCCAGCAGCCGAAACGCTCCCCAGAATAATTCACCCCTCCACTTT. Filled out from reference TRBV7-2 and TRBJ1-6, the complete variable domain reads GAGVSQSPSNKVTEKGKDVELRCDPISGHTALYWYRQSLGQGLEFLIYFQGNSAPDKSGLPSDRFSAERTGGSVSTLTIQRTQQEDSAVYLCASSRNAPQNNSPLHFGNGTRLTVT.

This clone was picked up a small number of times. This chain joins TRBV2 and TRBJ2-3, with a possible D match to TRBD2 (5 bases). Trimming cost V 6 bases and J 4 bases, with 14 bases left between them. Germline values: CDR1 SNHLY, CDR2 FYNNEI. CDR3 length: 14 amino acids. DNA of the CDR3: TGTGCCAGCAGGGGCCGGGGTATCTCAGATACGCAGTATTTT. Translated, it gives CASRGRGISDTQYF.